The subject of this entry is one T cell receptor beta chain. This sample stems from a study of blood T cell repertoires in COVID-19. Study-level background: Samples taken during acute and convalescent COVID-19 were collected in the United States, Italy and Spain.

V was clipped by 0 bases and J by 2 bases, with 10 bases between them. Germline lookup yields CDR1 MNHNY and CDR2 SVGAGI (reference sequence). The CDR3 runs 16 residues. Original data processing: Reference gene primer amplification in the assay estimated nucleated cell counts. TCRdb's copy holds only in-frame clones and misses some; the assay was immunoSEQ multiplex PCR. D and trimming were read from the DNA, whereas the V and J calls and clone size are those reported in that table. The sample has 150,000 or so clones, roughly 84% seen once. While infection was still active, Seattle patients were enrolled and then followed longitudinally.

The sequencing sample was made of peripheral blood. This chain uses TRBV6-6 with TRBJ2-2; a possible D gene is TRBD1 (5 bases). The receptor comes from an older woman with COVID-19, enrolled during active disease. The CDR3 DNA sequence: TGTGCCAGCAGTTACTCAACAGGTGGTAACACCGGGGAGCTGTTTTTT. Translation gives CASSYSTGGNTGELFF.